These 29 T cell receptor beta chains share one sample of origin, sequenced in a study of T cell responses to AZD1222 COVID-19 vaccine. Method: immunoSEQ multiplex PCR; TCRdb's copy keeps in-frame clones and lacks some. The table shows 110,000 or so clones, with about 89% occurring only once. Sequenced here: peripheral blood, sampled 28 days after the second AZD1222 dose. The receptors here all came from an adult who received the AZD1222 COVID-19 vaccine.

V gene TRBV2 combines with J gene TRBJ1-6; D gene uncertain. Trimming cost V 6 bases and J 0 bases, with 15 bases left between them. The CDR3 loop spans 17 amino acids. CDR1 and CDR2 from the germline V gene are SNHLY and FYNNEI. For the CDR3, the DNA is TGTGCCAGCAGCGACTTGACAAATCCCTCCTATAATTCACCCCTCCACTTT. Protein: CASSDLTNPSYNSPLHF.

V gene TRBV7-8 combines with J gene TRBJ1-5; unclear D gene. The V end lost 2 bases, the J end lost 7 bases, and 12 bases lay between the germline ends. The germline V gene has CDR1 SGHVS and CDR2 FQNEAQ. The CDR3 loop spans 14 amino acids. CDR3 DNA sequence: TGTGCCAGCAGCTTACGGCGTCCCCAACAGCCCCAGCATTTT. Amino acid sequence: CASSLRRPQQPQHF.

The genes are TRBV18 and TRBJ1-4, with D tentatively TRBD1 (5 bases). CDR3 length: 16 residues. The germline V gene encodes CDR1 KGHSH and CDR2 LQKENI. V shed 6 bases and J shed 2 bases, with 16 bases lying between them. The CDR3 nucleotides read TGTGCCAGCTCGAGCCTTCAGGGTTCGACTAATGAAAAACTGTTTTTT. Translation gives CASSSLQGSTNEKLFF.

The chain combines TRBV7-2 with TRBJ2-2; D gene ambiguous. The V and J ends lost 1 base and 8 bases respectively, with 5 bases between them. The V gene's germline CDR1 is SGHTA and CDR2 FQGNSA. The CDR3 consists of 12 residues. The CDR3 DNA reads as TGTGCCAGCAGCTTAGACTGGGGGGAGCTGTTTTTT. As protein: CASSLDWGELFF.

This chain links TRBV4-3 with TRBJ2-7; TRBD1 might be the D (5 bases). The CDR3 loop spans 15 amino acids. The V end was cut by 4 bases, the J end by 0 bases, with 13 bases between. CDR1 is LGHNA and CDR2 is YSLEER in the germline V gene. CDR3 sequence (DNA): TGCGCCAGCAGCCCAAAGAAGGGGATCTCCTACGAGCAGTACTTC. Amino acid sequence: CASSPKKGISYEQYF.

J is TRBJ2-7 and V is TRBV4-1; 14 bases map to TRBD2. The length of the CDR3 is 15 residues. The germline V gene encodes CDR1 MGHRA and CDR2 YSYEKL. Unmatched junction bases numbered 0, after V lost 3 bases and J lost 2 bases. The CDR3, as DNA: TGCGCCAGCAGCCAGGGACTAGCGGGGGCCTACGAGCAGTACTTC. Protein sequence: CASSQGLAGAYEQYF.

The CDR3 coding sequence is TGTGCCAGCAGTTTTTTCCGGGGGGGTGAAAAACTGTTTTTT. It codes for CASSFFRGGEKLFF. This chain connects TRBV27 to TRBJ1-4, with D possibly TRBD1 on 5 matching bases. Trimming removed 3 bases from V and 7 bases from J, with 12 bases in between. This CDR3 has 14 amino acids. Germline values: CDR1 MNHEY, CDR2 SMNVEV (reference sequence).

The chain recombines TRBV10-3 with TRBJ2-7, with 9 bases identical to TRBD2. V lost 8 bases, J lost 2 bases, and 10 bases stayed unmatched. Germline V CDR1 and CDR2: ENHRY, SYGVKD. The CDR3 sequence is 15 residues long. The CDR3 reads CAIGPAGGRAYEQYF. As DNA, the CDR3 is TGTGCCATCGGTCCCGCGGGGGGGCGCGCCTACGAGCAGTACTTC.

The chain couples TRBV6-2 or TRBV6-3 to TRBJ1-2, with D maybe TRBD1 (5 bases). Trimming took off 6 bases at V and 5 bases at J, with 16 bases between the two ends. This CDR3 region has 14 residues. Per germline, CDR1 MNHEY and CDR2 SVGEGT. The DNA for the CDR3 is TGTGCCAGCAGACCTCTACGGGGCGGGTATGGCTACACCTTC. Translation: CASRPLRGGYGYTF.

The gene calls are TRBV4-1 and TRBJ1-3; D gene uncertain. The CDR3 sequence is 17 residues long. Per germline, CDR1 MGHRA and CDR2 YSYEKL. Trimming took off 1 base at V and 0 bases at J, with 13 bases between the two ends. The CDR3: CASSQARVTTSGNTIYF. CDR3 sequence (DNA): TGCGCCAGCAGCCAAGCTAGGGTAACCACCTCTGGAAACACCATATATTTT.

The gene calls are TRBV7-3 and TRBJ2-1, with 14 bases fitting TRBD2. The junction had 3 bases not matched to a gene; V was cut back by 4 bases and J by 10 bases. CDR1 is SGHTA, CDR2 FQGTGA, per germline. The CDR3 is made up of 14 amino acids. The CDR3 DNA is TGTGCCAGCAGCTGGGGGACTAGCGGGGGCGAGCAGTTCTTC. Encoded protein: CASSWGTSGGEQFF.

The chain couples TRBV6-5 to TRBJ2-1; a weak D match, TRBD2 (5 bases). The length of the CDR3 is 15 residues. Trimming pared 4 bases from V and 1 base from J, leaving 11 bases between. Germline V CDR1 and CDR2: MNHEY, SVGAGI. The CDR3 loop reads CASSSGVGSYNEQFF. DNA for the CDR3: TGTGCCAGCAGTTCCGGGGTAGGGTCCTACAATGAGCAGTTCTTC.

The chain is built from TRBV19 and TRBJ2-2; no clear D gene. The length of the CDR3 is 12 residues. V lost 3 bases, J lost 6 bases, and 5 bases lay in between. Germline V gene sequence: CDR1 LNHDA, CDR2 SQIVND (reference sequence). CDR3 region: CASSILSGELFF. The CDR3 nucleotides read TGTGCCAGTAGTATTCTTTCCGGGGAGCTGTTTTTT.

V gene TRBV11-2 combines with J gene TRBJ2-7, with 10 positions matching TRBD2. Germline V CDR1 and CDR2: SGHAT, FQNNGV. Losses at the gene ends were 2 bases for V and 3 bases for J; bases not matched to a gene: 7. CDR3 length: 16 amino acids. CDR3 in amino acids: CASSLKREGPYYEQYF. The DNA of the CDR3 is TGTGCCAGCAGCTTAAAGCGGGAGGGCCCATACTACGAGCAGTACTTC. Full variable domain (remainder filled in from reference TRBV11-2 and TRBJ2-7): EAGVAQSPRYKIIEKRQSVAFWCNPISGHATLYWYQQILGQGPKLLIQFQNNGVVDDSQLPKDRFSAERLKGVDSTLKIQPAKLEDSAVYLCASSLKREGPYYEQYFGPGTRLTVT.

V gene TRBV20-1 combines with J gene TRBJ1-2; D is unclear. From germline, CDR1 is DFQATT and CDR2 SNEGSKA (reference sequence). This CDR3 spans 11 amino acids. V lost 4 bases, J lost 8 bases, and 11 bases lay in between. The chain's CDR3 is CSANPGKGYTF. The CDR3 coding sequence is TGCAGTGCTAACCCCGGGAAGGGCTACACCTTC.

The rearrangement links TRBV5-4 to TRBJ1-2; 8 positions match TRBD1. Germline assignment: CDR1 SGHNT and CDR2 YYREEE (reference sequence). This CDR3 is 14 amino acids long. J lost 4 bases, V lost 4 bases, and 6 bases had no gene match. CDR3 in amino acids: CASSRQGSGYGYTF. CDR3 nucleotide sequence: TGTGCCAGCAGCAGACAGGGGAGCGGCTATGGCTACACCTTC.

The chain employs TRBV18 and TRBJ1-3, with D unclear. The CDR3 has 13 residues. The germline V and J ends were trimmed by 2 bases and 8 bases, with 10 bases remaining between them. CDR1 KGHSH and CDR2 LQKENI come from the germline V gene. The CDR3 is CASSPTEVDTIYF. The CDR3 DNA follows: TGTGCCAGCTCACCAACGGAGGTAGACACCATATATTTT.

This chain's CDR3 is CASSQEDREYEQFF. The CDR3 coding sequence is TGCGCCAGCAGCCAAGAAGACAGGGAATATGAGCAGTTCTTC. The chain couples TRBV4-3 to TRBJ2-1; the match to TRBD1 covers 7 bases. CDR3 length: 14 amino acids. V trimming: 0 bases; J trimming: 8 bases; junction bases outside the gene matches: 4. The germline gives CDR1 LGHNA, CDR2 YSLEER.

V gene TRBV7-3 combines with J gene TRBJ2-1; tentative D call: TRBD2 (7 bases). The CDR3 is 12 residues long. V gave up 5 bases and J gave up 9 bases, with 11 bases separating them. Germline V lookup: CDR1 SGHTA, CDR2 FQGTGA. CDR3 in DNA: TGTGCCAGCAGCCCGAGGGGGGGTGAGCAGTTCTTC. Encoded protein: CASSPRGGEQFF. The complete variable domain, with remaining parts taken from reference TRBV7-3 and TRBJ2-1, reads GAGVSQTPSNKVTEKGKYVELRCDPISGHTALYWYRQSLGQGPEFLIYFQGTGAADDSGLPNDRFFAVRPEGSVSTLKIQRTERGDSAVYLCASSPRGGEQFFGPGTRLTVL.

This chain links TRBV6-2 or TRBV6-3 with TRBJ2-7, with D hard to call. The CDR3 runs to 13 residues. Trimming cost V 1 base and J 0 bases, with 4 bases left between them. Germline V lookup: CDR1 MNHEY, CDR2 SVGEGT. CDR3 nucleotide sequence: TGTGCCAGCAGTTACTTCGGCTCCTACGAGCAGTACTTC. Its protein is CASSYFGSYEQYF.

This clone appeared a single time. This chain connects TRBV28 to TRBJ1-2; 9 bases match TRBD1. The CDR3 covers 14 residues. The trim removed 2 bases at V and 4 bases at J, leaving 2 bases unmatched. Germline V CDR1 and CDR2: MDHEN, SYDVKM. CDR3 region: CASSLDRGGYGYTF. CDR3 nucleotide sequence: TGTGCCAGCAGTTTAGACAGGGGGGGCTATGGCTACACCTTC.

The CDR3 DNA is TGTGCCTGGAAAGGGGGCCCCGAGAGGGAGACCCAGTACTTC. Encoded protein: CAWKGGPERETQYF. This chain links TRBV30 with TRBJ2-5; 7 nucleotides agree with TRBD1. Unmatched junction bases numbered 10, after V lost 4 bases and J lost 5 bases. The length of the CDR3 is 14 residues. From germline, CDR1 is GTSNPN and CDR2 SVGIG (reference sequence).

This clone was seen once. The CDR3 region has the DNA TGTGCCAGCGCCATACAGGGGTCTGGAAACACCATATATTTT. The encoded protein is CASAIQGSGNTIYF. The chain combines TRBV7-2 with TRBJ1-3; 7 bases line up with TRBD1. Per the germline V gene, CDR1 is SGHTA and CDR2 is FQGNSA. CDR3 length: 14 residues. V was pared by 8 bases and J by 1 base, with 5 bases of the junction left unmatched.

The genes are TRBV30 and TRBJ2-1, with D unresolved. The CDR3 sequence is 13 residues long. V lost 0 bases and J lost 12, with 15 bases in between. CDR1 and CDR2 from the germline V gene are GTSNPN and SVGIG (reference sequence). CDR3 coding DNA: TGTGCCTGGAGTGTATCCTCGACTGGTAGGCAGTTCTTC. Amino acid sequence: CAWSVSSTGRQFF. The entire variable domain, with the rest obtained from reference TRBV30 and TRBJ2-1, is as follows: SQTIHQWPATLVQPVGSPLSLECTVEGTSNPNLYWYRQAAGRGLQLLFYSVGIGQISSEVPQNLSASRPQDRQFILSSKKLLLSDSGFYLCAWSVSSTGRQFFGPGTRLTVL.

The chain couples TRBV6-5 to TRBJ1-1; maybe TRBD1 (6 bases). This CDR3 region has 13 residues. Germline V gene lookup returns CDR1 MNHEY and CDR2 SVGAGI. Trimming took off 0 bases at V and 11 bases at J, with 13 bases between the two ends. CDR3 sequence: CASSYSRGSGAFF. CDR3 coding DNA: TGTGCCAGCAGTTACTCGAGGGGGAGTGGTGCTTTCTTT.

To note about this clone: The sample contains more than one DNA sequence encoding this CDR3. This chain joins TRBV5-1 and TRBJ1-1; D is ambiguous. The length of the CDR3 is 14 residues. Trimming cost V 0 bases and J 0 bases, with 6 bases left between them. Germline V gene sequence: CDR1 SGHRS, CDR2 YFSETQ. This chain's CDR3 is CASSLVALNTEAFF. The CDR3 DNA reads TGCGCCAGCAGCTTGGTGGCCCTGAACACTGAAGCTTTCTTT.

This chain uses TRBV27 with TRBJ2-2, with 8 bases fitting TRBD1. V gave up 5 bases and J gave up 4 bases; unmatched junction bases: 6. This CDR3 spans 15 amino acids. CDR1 is MNHEY and CDR2 is SMNVEV in the germline V gene (reference sequence). DNA for the CDR3: TGTGCCAGCAGTACCCTAGACAGGGGCACCGGGGAGCTGTTTTTT. Its protein product is CASSTLDRGTGELFF.

This clone was counted a few times. The chain links TRBV12-5 to TRBJ1-1; tentative D call: TRBD1 (6 bases). Looked up from germline, CDR1 is LGHNT and CDR2 is FRNRAP. The CDR3 is 13 residues long. Deletions cut 1 base from V and 7 bases from J, with 10 bases between. In DNA form, the CDR3 reads TGTGCTAGTGGTTTGGAGACAGGATTTGAAGCTTTCTTT. Amino acids: CASGLETGFEAFF.

The chain recombines TRBV2 with TRBJ1-5, with D perhaps matching TRBD1 (5 bases). V was trimmed by 3 bases and J by 0 bases, leaving 12 bases between them. This CDR3 spans 16 amino acids. The germline gives CDR1 SNHLY, CDR2 FYNNEI. The CDR3 sequence is CASSDRGRPSNQPQHF. For the CDR3, the DNA is TGTGCCAGCAGTGACCGGGGCAGACCTAGCAATCAGCCCCAGCATTTT.